This T cell receptor beta chain was documented in a study of T cells in Graves' hyperthyroidism and ophthalmopathy. The germline V gene has CDR1 LGHDT and CDR2 YNNKEL (reference sequence). Trimming stripped 1 base from V and 5 bases from J, with 5 bases between. The length of the CDR3 is 13 residues. RNA transcripts were the template for amplifying TCR beta CDR3 regions. With the HTBI primer set, the TCR CDR3 went through a first round of RT-PCR. MiXCR, applied by TCRdb to the multiplex PCR reads, yields one record per CDR3 protein. The sample has 150,000 or so distinct CDR3 sequences; approximately 20% are singletons. Notes on the study in general: Ophthalmopathy and stable hyperthyroidism were told apart by a 13 V-J model. Blood also held most thyroid clonotypes expanded beyond 0.001.

This clonotype was seen ten or more times. Its antigen is not identified. The chain links TRBV3-1 to TRBJ2-2; no definite D call. Sequenced input: blood. The sequence was collected from a woman between 50 and 59 years old with Graves' hyperthyroidism that later progressed to Graves' ophthalmopathy. The chain's CDR3 is CASSQVSTGELFF. DNA of the CDR3: TGTGCCAGCAGCCAAGTTTCAACCGGGGAGCTGTTTTTT.